The TCR beta chain under discussion was sequenced for a study of blood T cell repertoires in COVID-19 (dated by TCRdb to 2020 to 2021). Broadly, across the study: The collaborator samples originated in the United States, Italy and Spain and spanned the acute and convalescent phases of COVID-19. The samples were drawn from two sources: the first 160 participants of the ongoing ImmuneRACE study, and 1,254 subjects contributed by 6 global collaborators. A freely available public database, intended as a resource for researchers studying the immune response to SARS-CoV-2, is where the repertoires were released. HLA class I and class II types, where available, came from metadata supplied by the sample provider rather than from assay-based typing. The material from the prospective study consisted of cDNA or gDNA derived from T cells, B-cell-depleted T cells, or PBMCs. Deeply sampled blood TCRbeta repertoires from subjects exposed to, actively infected with, or recovered from COVID-19 were included in the dataset. The sample metadata nearly always contained a de-identified subject ID, COVID-19 status, age in years and sex. The paper as a whole reports these results and caveats: Clinical and demographic metadata were provided uncurated, with the amount varying by source and participant.

At one collaborating source in Seattle, patients were enrolled during active infection and were followed longitudinally through the course of disease. The collaborating institutions used their own protocols to collect whole blood in K2EDTA tubes. Collaborator samples were shipped for TCRbeta analysis as frozen whole blood, isolated PBMCs, or DNA extracted from either sample type. TCRbeta CDR3 regions were amplified from genomic DNA using the immunoSEQ Assay, a bias-controlled multiplex PCR. For the original study's pipeline: Nucleated cell counts per sample were estimated from amplification of reference gene primers within the assay. To quantify the absolute abundance of each unique TCRbeta CDR3 rearrangement, sequence reads were collapsed and filtered. Productive Simpson clonality was computed per sample as the square root of Simpson's diversity index over productive rearrangements. Here the immuneACCESS table is served through TCRdb, limited to in-frame sequences with V and J called. Missing clones are a known gap in these copies; in checked studies unresolved V genes cover under half, and the rest lacks a known reason. The D gene and trimming were derived from the DNA, and the V and J assignments and clone size from that table. Within this sample are 270,000 or so clones, with about 81% of them counted one time only. The top ten clones comprise roughly 1.5% of the sample.

CDR1 and CDR2 were assigned from the germline V gene as LGHNT and FRNRAP. The CDR3 measures 17 amino acids from cysteine to phenylalanine. The kept DNA is CDR3 alone, 51 bases in frame from the first base. V is pruned by 2 bases and J by 6 bases, leaving 11 bases of the junction without a gene match. On this clone itself: Its antigen is not yet known. It has no much larger one-base neighbor in the sample; base qualities were not kept.

The origin of this receptor is a human donor with COVID-19, enrolled during active disease. The donor label of this sample is uncertain. Sequenced: peripheral blood. Recombination connected TRBV12-5 to TRBJ1-5, with 9 junctional bases fitting TRBD1. CDR3 loop: CASGLSTGTGYVQPQHF. The nucleotides read TGTGCTAGTGGTTTGTCGACCGGGACAGGGTATGTTCAGCCCCAGCATTTT.